This entry lists 32 T cell receptor beta chains sequenced from one sample in a study of blood T cells in healthy people across ages. For the second PCR, which ran for 7 to 11 cycles, a sample-barcoded 5' primer and a J-beta primer mix were used. Each CDR3 protein is one row after TCRdb ran MiXCR on the 5' RACE reads. The sample lists roughly 1,800,000 distinct CDR3 sequences, around 50% occurring once. Source material: blood. Source of these receptors: a woman aged 40 to 50 in good health.

The V call is TRBV7-9, the J call TRBJ2-3; the D is unclear. Germline assignment: CDR1 SEHNR and CDR2 FQNEAQ (reference sequence). Between the trimmed V and J ends, which lost 3 bases and 0 bases, there was a span of 16 bases. The CDR3 runs to 17 residues. The CDR3 DNA sequence: TGTGCCAGCAGCTTCTCCGGGTCCCCCACGAGCACAGATACGCAGTATTTT. Translating it yields CASSFSGSPTSTDTQYF.

This sequence joins TRBV28 and TRBJ1-5; D unclear. Deletions cut 5 bases from V and 11 bases from J, with 10 bases between. The CDR3 contains 11 residues. Germline V gives CDR1 MDHEN, CDR2 SYDVKM. The CDR3 loop reads CASSPRGSQHF. Written as DNA, the CDR3 is TGTGCCAGCAGTCCGCGCGGTTCCCAGCATTTT.

The V gene is TRBV20-1, the J gene TRBJ2-7; perhaps TRBD2 as D (5 bases). Germline V gene sequence: CDR1 DFQATT, CDR2 SNEGSKA (reference sequence). The V end lost 1 base, the J end lost 9 bases, and 10 bases lay between the germline ends. The CDR3 totals 11 residues. The CDR3 bases are TGCAGTGCTAGAGGCGCCGGGATGCAGTACTTC. As protein: CSARGAGMQYF.

The J gene is TRBJ1-5, the V gene TRBV7-2; no definite D call. CDR1 and CDR2 from the germline V gene are SGHTA and FQGNSA. The CDR3 runs 14 residues. Trimming took 0 bases from V and 8 from J, leaving 11 bases between them. The CDR3 loop is CASSLARGTEPQHF. CDR3 nucleotide sequence: TGTGCCAGCAGCTTAGCGCGAGGCACTGAGCCCCAGCATTTT.

J is TRBJ2-3 and V is TRBV12-3 or TRBV12-4; the D gene is possibly TRBD2 (6 bases). V was trimmed by 5 bases and J by 1 base, leaving 13 bases between them. The CDR3 is made up of 15 amino acids. The CDR3 here is CASSPRERRTDTQYF. The CDR3 region has the DNA TGTGCCAGCAGTCCACGGGAGCGACGCACAGATACGCAGTATTTT.

The V call is TRBV6-1, the J call TRBJ1-1, with a possible D match to TRBD1 (6 bases). The CDR3 length is 11 residues. Trimming removed 8 bases at V and 7 bases at J, with 11 bases between. CDR1 and CDR2 (germline): MNHNS, SASEGT. The DNA of the CDR3 is TGTGCCAGCCAGGGGCATCTTGAAGCTTTCTTT. Translation: CASQGHLEAFF.

The chain uses TRBV6-1 and TRBJ1-2; 9 nucleotides line up with TRBD1. CDR1 and CDR2 from the germline V gene are MNHNS and SASEGT. Trimming cost V 7 bases and J 6 bases; bases outside gene matches: 9. The CDR3 runs to 14 residues. The CDR3 region is CASIITGTGHGYTF. As DNA, the CDR3 is TGTGCCAGCATCATAACCGGGACAGGGCATGGCTACACCTTC.

CDR3 DNA sequence: TGCGCCAGCAGCTTGAGGGCAGACTTAGCCAAAAACATTCAGTACTTC. Translating it yields CASSLRADLAKNIQYF. J is TRBJ2-4 and V is TRBV5-1; D remains unclear. The CDR3 has 16 residues. The V end was cut by 1 base, the J end by 0 bases, with 11 bases between. Germline V gene lookup returns CDR1 SGHRS and CDR2 YFSETQ.

This clonotype appeared a single time. J is TRBJ2-1 and V is TRBV11-1; 11 bases line up with TRBD2. CDR3 length equals 13 residues. CDR1 SGHAT and CDR2 FQDESV come from the germline V gene (reference sequence). J was trimmed by 10 bases and V by 4 bases; bases with no gene match: 3. The CDR3 here is CASSSWTSGEQFF. The CDR3 DNA is TGTGCCAGCAGCTCCTGGACTAGCGGGGAGCAGTTCTTC.

CDR3 DNA sequence: TGTGCCAGCAGCGTTGAGAATGAGCAGTACTTC. It encodes CASSVENEQYF. This rearrangement joins TRBV9 to TRBJ2-7, with no clear D. The CDR3 sequence is 11 residues long. V was pared by 2 bases and J by 7 bases, with 7 bases between. The germline CDR1 and CDR2 sequences are SGDLS and YYNGEE. Drawing the rest from reference TRBV9 and TRBJ2-7, the complete variable domain is DSGVTQTPKHLITATGQRVTLRCSPRSGDLSVYWYQQSLDQGLQFLIQYYNGEERAKGNILERFSAQQFPDLHSELNLSSLELGDSALYFCASSVENEQYFGPGTRLTVT.

The chain joins TRBV9 to TRBJ2-1; perhaps TRBD2 as D (6 bases). Germline V gives CDR1 SGDLS, CDR2 YYNGEE. This CDR3 region has 15 residues. The V end lost 2 bases, the J end lost 5 bases, and 14 bases lay between the germline ends. The DNA of the CDR3 is TGTGCCAGCAGCGTTGGTGATAGCGGCAACAATGAGCAGTTCTTC. This encodes CASSVGDSGNNEQFF. Looking up the rest from reference TRBV9 and TRBJ2-1 gives the full variable domain: DSGVTQTPKHLITATGQRVTLRCSPRSGDLSVYWYQQSLDQGLQFLIQYYNGEERAKGNILERFSAQQFPDLHSELNLSSLELGDSALYFCASSVGDSGNNEQFFGPGTRLTVL.

This chain joins TRBV20-1 and TRBJ2-7, with 12 nucleotides matching TRBD2. Germline CDR1 is DFQATT and CDR2 is SNEGSKA (reference sequence). The CDR3 spans 19 residues. Germline trimming cut 1 base from V and 7 bases from J; bases unmatched to any gene: 20. This CDR3 is CSARGLLAGGPFSYNEQYF. CDR3 DNA: TGCAGTGCTAGAGGCTTACTAGCGGGGGGACCCTTCTCCTACAATGAGCAGTACTTC.

This clonotype was seen a few times. The gene calls are TRBV28 and TRBJ2-1; TRBD2 matches at 9 bases. The germline V gene encodes CDR1 MDHEN and CDR2 SYDVKM. The CDR3 runs 17 residues. J lost 9 bases, V lost 6 bases, and 18 bases had no gene match. The CDR3 sequence is CASRRLIPQRGEGEQFF. The CDR3 DNA follows: TGTGCCAGCAGACGCTTGATTCCCCAGCGGGGGGAGGGTGAGCAGTTCTTC.

The chain employs TRBV2 and TRBJ2-5; 10 bases fit TRBD2. The CDR3 length is 16 residues. Germline CDR1 reads SNHLY; CDR2 reads FYNNEI. J lost 4 bases, V lost 4 bases, and 9 bases had no gene match. Here the CDR3 DNA reads TGTGCCAGCAGTGGGTCTAGCGGGGGCGACGCAGAGACCCAGTACTTC. The encoded protein is CASSGSSGGDAETQYF.

The rearrangement joins TRBV10-2 to TRBJ2-7, with D possibly called TRBD1 or TRBD2 (5 bases each). V was trimmed by 6 bases and J by 2 bases, leaving 20 bases between them. The length of the CDR3 is 16 residues. Germline lookup yields CDR1 WSHSY and CDR2 SAAADI. CDR3 DNA sequence: TGCGCCAGCAGCTCCGGGGCACGGACTGCGACCTACGAGCAGTACTTC. Translated: CASSSGARTATYEQYF.

The CDR3 coding sequence is TGTGCCAGCAGCCCGGGATTCTCGGGGTACCCTGACAATGAGCAGTTCTTC. Its protein product is CASSPGFSGYPDNEQFF. The chain carries TRBV7-9 and TRBJ2-1; D perhaps matches TRBD2 (5 bases). CDR1 is SEHNR and CDR2 is FQNEAQ in the germline V gene (reference sequence). The CDR3 runs 17 residues. Trimming took 5 bases from V and 5 from J, leaving 22 bases between them.

This clonotype was observed a few times. The V call is TRBV7-9, the J call TRBJ1-2; possible D gene TRBD1, 5 bases. The CDR3 covers 15 residues. V dropped 2 bases and J dropped 5 bases, with 15 bases sitting between them. Germline V gene sequence: CDR1 SEHNR, CDR2 FQNEAQ (reference sequence). CDR3: CASSLIGQHRYGYTF. Written as DNA, the CDR3 is TGTGCCAGCAGCTTAATAGGCCAGCACAGGTATGGCTACACCTTC.

This clonotype has only one observation. CDR3 nucleotide sequence: TGCAGTGCTAGAGATGTACGTCGGCCAAACTATGGCTACACCTTC. It encodes CSARDVRRPNYGYTF. The V call is TRBV20-1, the J call TRBJ1-2; D remains ambiguous. V lost 0 bases and J lost 2, with 13 bases in between. The V gene's germline CDR1 is DFQATT and CDR2 SNEGSKA (reference sequence). This CDR3 is built from 15 residues.

V and J are TRBV27 and TRBJ2-1; TRBD2 agrees at 15 bases. CDR3 length equals 16 residues. CDR1 and CDR2 (germline): MNHEY, SMNVEV (reference sequence). V gave up 1 base and J gave up 7 bases; unmatched junction bases: 2. The CDR3 spells CASSLWGLAGGNEQFF. The DNA for the CDR3 is TGTGCCAGCAGTTTATGGGGACTAGCGGGGGGAAATGAGCAGTTCTTC.

The V and J genes are TRBV6-4 and TRBJ1-2, with unresolved D. The CDR3 has 12 residues. V was cut by 7 bases and J by 4 bases, with 10 bases left in between. Germline CDR1 reads MRHNA; CDR2 reads SNTAGT. The CDR3: CASTDGIYGYTF. DNA for the CDR3: TGTGCCAGCACAGACGGTATCTATGGCTACACCTTC.

This clonotype was seen a handful of times. The rearrangement links TRBV13 to TRBJ2-5; TRBD1 matches 7 bases. The better agreement between TRBJ2-7 and the DNA end casts doubt on the J call. Per germline, CDR1 PRHDT and CDR2 FYEKMQ (reference sequence). This CDR3 has 14 residues. The CDR3 nucleotides are TGTGCCAGCAGTCGAGGCACAGGGGTTGACGAGCAGTACTTC. Translated: CASSRGTGVDEQYF.

The genes are TRBV3-1 and TRBJ2-3; 7 positions agree with TRBD2. CDR1 and CDR2 (germline): LGHDT, YNNKEL (reference sequence). This CDR3 has 16 amino acids. Losses at the gene ends were 0 bases for V and 0 bases for J; bases not matched to a gene: 3. CDR3 protein: CASSQDRRGSTDTQYF. The CDR3 nucleotides read TGTGCCAGCAGCCAAGATCGGCGGGGGAGCACAGATACGCAGTATTTT.

The chain carries TRBV27 and TRBJ2-4; the D gene is possibly TRBD2 (5 bases). The germline gives CDR1 MNHEY, CDR2 SMNVEV (reference sequence). The CDR3 runs 12 residues. V was trimmed by 6 bases and J by 6 bases, leaving 9 bases between them. CDR3 sequence reads: CASRLEGNIQYF. CDR3 DNA sequence: TGTGCCAGCAGGTTAGAGGGAAACATTCAGTACTTC.

The chain couples TRBV9 to TRBJ2-1; no clear D gene. V was pared by 3 bases and J by 4 bases, with 8 bases between. The CDR3 has 13 residues. Germline lookup yields CDR1 SGDLS and CDR2 YYNGEE. The CDR3 DNA follows: TGTGCCAGCAGCGCCCCCCGTTACAATGAGCAGTTCTTC. Protein product: CASSAPRYNEQFF.

The chain employs TRBV9 and TRBJ2-7; D is ambiguous. Trimming left V 0 bases short and J 4 bases short, with 8 bases between. Germline V CDR1 and CDR2: SGDLS, YYNGEE. The CDR3 runs to 13 residues. In DNA form, the CDR3 reads TGTGCCAGCAGCGTAGCTACGGATTACGAGCAGTACTTC. Encoded protein: CASSVATDYEQYF.

The chain carries TRBV9 and TRBJ1-2; 9 nucleotides agree with TRBD1. The CDR3 contains 15 residues. Germline CDR1 reads SGDLS; CDR2 reads YYNGEE. V trimming: 0 bases; J trimming: 4 bases; junction bases outside the gene matches: 4. The CDR3 sequence: CASSVVGTGTYGYTF. CDR3 DNA: TGTGCCAGCAGCGTAGTTGGGACAGGGACCTATGGCTACACCTTC.

This rearrangement joins TRBV27 to TRBJ2-5, with D possibly TRBD2 on 6 matching bases. The ends were cut back, 8 bases at V and 1 base at J, with 20 bases in the middle. This CDR3 is 16 amino acids long. CDR1 and CDR2 from the germline V gene are MNHEY and SMNVEV (reference sequence). CDR3 sequence reads: CASSGRESSTQETQYF. The CDR3 coding sequence is TGTGCCAGCTCTGGCCGGGAGTCCTCTACCCAAGAGACCCAGTACTTC.

This clonotype was observed a few times. The CDR3 loop is CASTAESVTDTQYF. In nucleotides, the CDR3 is TGTGCCAGCACAGCGGAGAGTGTGACAGATACGCAGTATTTT. This chain uses TRBV28 with TRBJ2-3, with D tentatively TRBD2 (5 bases). Germline V CDR1 and CDR2: MDHEN, SYDVKM. Between the trimmed V and J ends, which lost 7 bases and 3 bases, there was a span of 14 bases. The CDR3 totals 14 residues.

The sample holds a few counts of this clonotype. The chain uses TRBV5-1 and TRBJ2-3; 10 bases align to TRBD2. This CDR3 has 16 residues. J gave up 4 bases and V 2 bases, and 7 bases lay outside the gene matches. Germline-derived CDR1 and CDR2 are SGHRS and YFSETQ. CDR3 region: CASSLLAGGSSDTQYF. CDR3 DNA: TGCGCCAGCAGCTTATTAGCGGGGGGTTCGTCAGATACGCAGTATTTT.

This clonotype was counted only a few times. The chain is built from TRBV3-1 and TRBJ2-1, with D possibly TRBD2 on 6 matching bases. V was pared by 2 bases and J by 9 bases, with 11 bases between. CDR3 length: 13 residues. The germline CDR1 and CDR2 sequences are LGHDT and YNNKEL (reference sequence). The CDR3: CASSQWRGGEQFF. The CDR3 nucleotides are TGTGCCAGCAGCCAATGGCGGGGAGGTGAGCAGTTCTTC.

The chain is built from TRBV14 and TRBJ2-1, with 9 bases aligning to TRBD2. V shed 4 bases, J shed 4 bases, and the junction held 5 bases outside the gene matches. The CDR3 runs to 15 residues. Germline CDR1 is SGHDN and CDR2 is FVKESK. The CDR3 is CASSRVAGVYNEQFF. CDR3 sequence (DNA): TGTGCCAGCAGCCGTGTAGCGGGGGTGTACAATGAGCAGTTCTTC.

This chain joins TRBV5-1 and TRBJ2-1, with 13 nucleotides matching TRBD2. After removal of 4 bases from V and 0 bases from J, the junction contained 7 bases not matched to a gene. Germline V gene lookup returns CDR1 SGHRS and CDR2 YFSETQ. CDR3 length: 18 amino acids. The CDR3 nucleotides are TGCGCCAGCAGCCTCGGGACTAGCGGGGCCAACTCCTACAATGAGCAGTTCTTC. It specifies CASSLGTSGANSYNEQFF.